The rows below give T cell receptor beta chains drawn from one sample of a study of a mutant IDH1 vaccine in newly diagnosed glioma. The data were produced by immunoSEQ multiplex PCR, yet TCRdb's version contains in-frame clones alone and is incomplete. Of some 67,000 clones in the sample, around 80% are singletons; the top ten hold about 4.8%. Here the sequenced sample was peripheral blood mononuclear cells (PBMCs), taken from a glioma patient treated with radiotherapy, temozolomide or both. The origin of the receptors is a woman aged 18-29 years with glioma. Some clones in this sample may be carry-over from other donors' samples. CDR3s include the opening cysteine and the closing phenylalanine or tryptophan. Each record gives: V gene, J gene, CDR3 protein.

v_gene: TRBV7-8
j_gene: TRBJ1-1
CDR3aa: CASSEARGANTEAFF

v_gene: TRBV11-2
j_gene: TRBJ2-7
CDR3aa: CASSPGLEQYF

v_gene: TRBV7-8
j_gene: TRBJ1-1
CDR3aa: CASRPGGGTEAFF

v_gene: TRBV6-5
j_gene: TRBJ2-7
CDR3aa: CASSYGQVTEQYF

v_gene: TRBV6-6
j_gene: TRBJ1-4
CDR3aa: CASRGAGEKLFF

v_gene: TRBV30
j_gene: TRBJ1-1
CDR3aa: CAWSGWKGTEAFF

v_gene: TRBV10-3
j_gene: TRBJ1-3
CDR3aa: CATTASGNTIYF

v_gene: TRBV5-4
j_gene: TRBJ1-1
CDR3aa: CASSEDRDYTEAFF

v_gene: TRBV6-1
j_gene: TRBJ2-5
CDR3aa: CASSEWTSGGETQYF

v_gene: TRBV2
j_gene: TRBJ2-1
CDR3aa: CASRLAGDKYNEQFF

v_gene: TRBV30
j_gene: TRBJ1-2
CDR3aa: CAWSLGSVYGYTF

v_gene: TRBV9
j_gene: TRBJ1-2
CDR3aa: CASSGTGTTYGYTF

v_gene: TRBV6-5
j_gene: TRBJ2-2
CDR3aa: CASRNAGRDGELFF

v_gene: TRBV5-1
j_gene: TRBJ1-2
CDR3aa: CASSLGQGSNYGYTF

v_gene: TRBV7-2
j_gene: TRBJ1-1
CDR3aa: CASSLAAQGYTEAFF

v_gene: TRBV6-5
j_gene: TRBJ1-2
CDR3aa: CASRGRGHGYTF

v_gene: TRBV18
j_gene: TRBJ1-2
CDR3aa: CASSLDRIGGYGYTF

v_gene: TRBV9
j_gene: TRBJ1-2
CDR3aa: CASSTGTGGVFGYTF

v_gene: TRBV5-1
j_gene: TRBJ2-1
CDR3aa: CASRGGGKNEQFF

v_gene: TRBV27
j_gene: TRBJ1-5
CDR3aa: CASSAGRQPQHF

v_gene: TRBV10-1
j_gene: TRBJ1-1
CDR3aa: CASRGPNTEAFF

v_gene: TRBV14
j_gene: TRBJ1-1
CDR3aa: CASSQDHRTEAFF

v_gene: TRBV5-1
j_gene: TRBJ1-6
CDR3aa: CASSLGLSENSPLHF

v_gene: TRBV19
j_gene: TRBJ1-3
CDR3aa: CASSTTLGNTIYF

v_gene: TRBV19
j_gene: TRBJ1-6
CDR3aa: CASSIDGASNSPLHF

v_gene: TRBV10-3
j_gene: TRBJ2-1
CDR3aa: CAIRDGNNEQFF

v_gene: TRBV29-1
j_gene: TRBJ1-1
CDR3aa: CSVGREGNTEAFF

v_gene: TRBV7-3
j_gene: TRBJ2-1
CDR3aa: CASSHPGLAGEDEQFF

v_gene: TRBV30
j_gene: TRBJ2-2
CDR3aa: CAWSDRGTGELFF

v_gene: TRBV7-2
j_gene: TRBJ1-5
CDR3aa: CASSSGTGGSQPQHF

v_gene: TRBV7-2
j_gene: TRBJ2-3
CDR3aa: CASSSPEREVSNTQYF

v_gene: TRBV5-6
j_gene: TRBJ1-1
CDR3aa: CASSLPLGATEAFF

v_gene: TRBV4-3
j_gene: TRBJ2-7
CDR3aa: CASSQGISYEQYF

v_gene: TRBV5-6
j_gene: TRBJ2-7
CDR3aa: CASSKTVTSGLGSYEQYF

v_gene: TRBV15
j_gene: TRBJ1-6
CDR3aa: CATSRDDLGFNSPLHF

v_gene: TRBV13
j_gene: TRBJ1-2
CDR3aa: CASSLGPGRGGYTF

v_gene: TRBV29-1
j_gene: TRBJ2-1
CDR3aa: CSSTPGARTYNEQFF

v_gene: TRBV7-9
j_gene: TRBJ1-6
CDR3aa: CASSSPNRAAYLHF

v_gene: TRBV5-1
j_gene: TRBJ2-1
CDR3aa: CASSWTSGRGYNEQFF

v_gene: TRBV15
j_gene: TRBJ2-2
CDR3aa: CATSREQGNTGELFF

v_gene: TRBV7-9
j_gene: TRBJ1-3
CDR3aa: CASSLDREGNTIYF

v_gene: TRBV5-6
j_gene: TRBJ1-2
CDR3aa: CASSPGVDYGYTF

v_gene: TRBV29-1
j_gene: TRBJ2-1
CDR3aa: CSGGRVGSEQFF

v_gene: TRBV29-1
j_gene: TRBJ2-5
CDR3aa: CSARDGGETQYF

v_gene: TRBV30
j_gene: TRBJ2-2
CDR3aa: CAWKPHSSLGGELFF

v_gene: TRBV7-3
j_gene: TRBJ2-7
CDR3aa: CASSLGDSYEQYF

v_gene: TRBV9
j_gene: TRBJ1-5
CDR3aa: CASSVEAGAQPQHF

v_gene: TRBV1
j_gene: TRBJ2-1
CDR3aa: CTSSHLPCLPLAGVGGEDEQFF

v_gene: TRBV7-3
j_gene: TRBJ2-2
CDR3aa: CASSNRGPGNTGELFF

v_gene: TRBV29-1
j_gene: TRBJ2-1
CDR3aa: CSVEELASGYNEQFF

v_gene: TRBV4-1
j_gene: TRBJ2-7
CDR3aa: CASSRDTPSRYEQYF

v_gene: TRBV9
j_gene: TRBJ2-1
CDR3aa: CASSPRLAPYNEQFF

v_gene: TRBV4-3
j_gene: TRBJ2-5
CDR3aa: CASSPEERGWETQYF

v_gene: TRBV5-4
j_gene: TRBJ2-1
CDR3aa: CASSLAGGTNEQFF